In this sample, the clone carrying this T cell receptor (beta chain) turned up many times. Its antigen is unidentified. Participants, patients aged 18 to 65, had newly diagnosed hyperthyroidism with a duration under 2 months. PBMCs were obtained from approximately 10 ml fresh peripheral blood. The sample originates from a study of T cells in Graves' hyperthyroidism and ophthalmopathy. The study's findings and limits: The majority of expanded thyroid clonotypes above 0.001 also appeared in blood.

Germline CDR1 MNHNS, CDR2 SASEGT. V was cut by 6 bases and J by 1 base, with 12 bases left in between. The CDR3 loop spans 15 amino acids. RNA transcripts were the template for amplifying TCR beta CDR3 regions. Initially, a first-round RT-PCR of the TCR CDR3 employed the HTBI primer set. Each CDR3 protein is one row after TCRdb ran MiXCR on the multiplex PCR reads. This sample has 380,000 or so distinct CDR3 sequences, with 13% found just once. This chain joins TRBV6-1 and TRBJ2-2; TRBD1 might be the D (6 bases). This sequence originates from a man aged 25-45 years with Graves' hyperthyroidism that later progressed to Graves' ophthalmopathy. Sequenced material: blood. Written as DNA, the CDR3 is TGTGCCAGCAGACCCGACAGGAGGAACACCGGGGAGCTGTTTTTT. It is translated as CASRPDRRNTGELFF.